The 20 T cell receptor beta chains listed next were all sequenced from one sample in a study of control samples from healthy donors and cancer patients. Data came from immunoSEQ multiplex PCR; TCRdb stores just in-frame clones and leaves some out. The profile shows around 170,000 clones, almost 90% of them singletons. Sequences were obtained from blood. These receptors were collected from a woman aged 30 to 39 in good health.

The DNA for the CDR3 is TGTGCCAGCAGCTCCGAGACAGTGGGTGACTATGGCTACACCTTC. Translation: CASSSETVGDYGYTF. The gene calls are TRBV13 and TRBJ1-2; TRBD1 might be the D (5 bases). CDR3 length equals 15 residues. CDR1 PRHDT and CDR2 FYEKMQ come from the germline V gene (reference sequence). Trimming stripped 4 bases from V and 3 bases from J, with 15 bases between. The full variable domain, in which reference TRBV13 and TRBJ1-2 provide the parts outside the CDR3, is AAGVIQSPRHLIKEKRETATLKCYPIPRHDTVYWYQQGPGQDPQFLISFYEKMQSDKGSIPDRFSAQQFSDYHSELNMSSLELGDSALYFCASSSETVGDYGYTFGSGTRLTVV.

The chain couples TRBV7-6 to TRBJ2-3; TRBD2 might be the D (6 bases). CDR3 length: 17 amino acids. Looked up from germline, CDR1 is SGHVS and CDR2 is FNYEAQ. V dropped 2 bases and J dropped 2 bases, with 17 bases sitting between them. CDR3 nucleotide sequence: TGTGCCAGCAGCTTAAACCCGACTAGTGGGTCCACAGATACGCAGTATTTT. Residues: CASSLNPTSGSTDTQYF.

The chain links TRBV6-5 to TRBJ2-2; D is unclear. Germline V lookup: CDR1 MNHEY, CDR2 SVGAGI. This CDR3 has 13 amino acids. The V and J ends lost 8 bases and 4 bases respectively, with 11 bases between them. The CDR3 sequence is CASSRTGTGELFF. The DNA for the CDR3 is TGTGCCAGCTCTAGGACGGGCACCGGGGAGCTGTTTTTT.

This clone has just a few counts. V is TRBV7-9 and J is TRBJ2-5, with 7 bases lining up with TRBD1. The CDR3 is 14 residues long. The germline gives CDR1 SEHNR, CDR2 FQNEAQ (reference sequence). V gave up 5 bases and J gave up 0 bases; unmatched junction bases: 3. This chain's CDR3 is CASSLGTDQETQYF. CDR3 nucleotide sequence: TGTGCCAGCAGCCTAGGGACAGACCAAGAGACCCAGTACTTC.

The rearrangement links TRBV4-2 to TRBJ2-1, with 9 bases lining up with TRBD2. There are 16 residues in the CDR3. Unmatched junction bases numbered 12, after V lost 2 bases and J lost 10 bases. The germline V gene encodes CDR1 LGHNA and CDR2 YNFKEQ. The CDR3 bases are TGTGCCAGCAGCCAACCCCTCGGCGGGGGGGCACGGGAGCAGTTCTTC. It codes for CASSQPLGGGAREQFF.

This chain connects TRBV28 to TRBJ1-5; D gene ambiguous. The CDR3 spans 11 residues. The V gene's germline CDR1 is MDHEN and CDR2 SYDVKM. V was trimmed by 6 bases and J by 9 bases, leaving 9 bases between them. CDR3 sequence: CASSFRAPQHF. CDR3 DNA: TGTGCCAGCAGCTTCCGGGCGCCCCAGCATTTT.

V and J are TRBV9 and TRBJ2-2, with 9 bases identical to TRBD1. The CDR3 covers 16 residues. Trimming at V came to 7 bases and at J to 4 bases, leaving 11 bases not matched to a gene. Germline CDR1 and CDR2: SGDLS and YYNGEE. In DNA, the CDR3 is TGTGCCAGCTCGATGGCCCGGGACAGGGCCACCGGGGAGCTGTTTTTT. This translates into CASSMARDRATGELFF.

The chain has TRBV3-1 (or the pseudogene TRBV3-2) and TRBJ1-2; D might be TRBD1 (5 bases). Germline assignment: CDR1 LGHDT and CDR2 YNNKEL (reference sequence). There are 13 residues in the CDR3. Trimming removed 2 bases from V and 5 bases from J, with 9 bases in between. CDR3 sequence reads: CASSQPGRYGYTF. The CDR3, as DNA: TGTGCCAGCAGCCAACCAGGGAGATATGGCTACACCTTC.

The rearrangement links TRBV7-8 to TRBJ2-4; 7 positions agree with TRBD2. Germline assignment: CDR1 SGHVS and CDR2 FQNEAQ. V trimming: 2 bases; J trimming: 0 bases; junction bases outside the gene matches: 7. The CDR3 covers 17 residues. The CDR3 sequence is CASSLWGGNIAKNIQYF. The DNA of the CDR3 is TGTGCCAGCAGCTTATGGGGAGGGAATATAGCCAAAAACATTCAGTACTTC. Looking up the rest from reference TRBV7-8 and TRBJ2-4 gives the full variable domain: GAGVSQSPRYKVAKRGQDVALRCDPISGHVSLFWYQQALGQGPEFLTYFQNEAQLDKSGLPSDRFFAERPEGSVSTLKIQRTQQEDSAVYLCASSLWGGNIAKNIQYFGAGTRLSVL.

CDR3 sequence reads: CSVDWGAGVGDTQYF. CDR3 in DNA: TGCAGCGTTGATTGGGGGGCGGGAGTGGGAGATACGCAGTATTTT. The chain is built from TRBV29-1 and TRBJ2-3; the D gene is possibly TRBD2 (7 bases). Germline V gene lookup returns CDR1 SQVTM and CDR2 ANQGSEA. The CDR3 spans 15 residues. Trimming pared 3 bases from V and 5 bases from J, leaving 18 bases between.

The chain employs TRBV7-9 and TRBJ2-1; 16 bases line up with TRBD2. The CDR3 is 21 amino acids. V lost 5 bases to trimming and J lost 0 bases; unmatched junction nucleotides: 13. The germline gives CDR1 SEHNR, CDR2 FQNEAQ (reference sequence). CDR3 residues: CASSTLTGTSGGGSSYNEQFF. CDR3 bases: TGTGCCAGCAGCACCTTGACCGGGACTAGCGGGGGGGGCAGCTCCTACAATGAGCAGTTCTTC.

V is TRBV6-5 and J is TRBJ1-3; perhaps TRBD1 as D (5 bases). CDR3 length: 14 amino acids. Germline values: CDR1 MNHEY, CDR2 SVGAGI. Trimming left V 8 bases short and J 0 bases short, with 11 bases between. The CDR3 nucleotides are TGTGCCAGCGCCTCAGGGAGCTCTGGAAACACCATATATTTT. Translation: CASASGSSGNTIYF.

The chain recombines TRBV15 with TRBJ2-4, with 10 bases aligning to TRBD2. This CDR3 region has 14 residues. Germline CDR1 LNHNV, CDR2 YYDKDF (reference sequence). V lost 3 bases, J lost 6 bases, and 2 bases stayed unmatched. CDR3 protein: CATSRASGGNIQYF. The CDR3 nucleotides are TGTGCCACCAGCAGGGCTAGCGGGGGAAACATTCAGTACTTC.

In its sample, this clone was seen once. The chain links TRBV3-1 (or the pseudogene TRBV3-2) to TRBJ2-5; D is unclear. Germline V lookup: CDR1 LGHDT, CDR2 YNNKEL (reference sequence). The V gene lost 0 bases and the J gene lost 5 bases, with 13 bases spanning the gap. CDR3 length: 15 residues. The CDR3 here is CASSQDKVGLETQYF. The CDR3, as DNA: TGTGCCAGCAGCCAAGATAAGGTGGGATTGGAGACCCAGTACTTC.

The gene calls are TRBV19 and TRBJ2-2; TRBD2 matches 9 bases. The CDR3 is 15 amino acids. CDR1 and CDR2 from the germline V gene are LNHDA and SQIVND (reference sequence). Trimming removed 5 bases from V and 4 bases from J; junction bases left unmatched: 5. Here the CDR3 reads CASSWAAGGTGELFF. The CDR3 DNA reads as TGTGCCAGTAGTTGGGCAGCGGGGGGCACCGGGGAGCTGTTTTTT.

The rearrangement uses TRBV7-8 and TRBJ1-2; 7 nucleotides match TRBD1. The CDR3 sequence is 15 residues long. Looked up from germline, CDR1 is SGHVS and CDR2 is FQNEAQ. The trim removed 1 base at V and 7 bases at J, leaving 9 bases unmatched. This CDR3 is CASSLGEGAVSGYTF. The CDR3 nucleotides are TGTGCCAGCAGCTTAGGGGAGGGGGCTGTTTCTGGCTACACCTTC.

The chain has TRBV28 and TRBJ1-5; D might be TRBD1 (6 bases). The CDR3 covers 17 residues. V was pared by 3 bases and J by 4 bases, with 19 bases between. Germline V gene lookup returns CDR1 MDHEN and CDR2 SYDVKM. The CDR3 spells CASSFPPTGAYNQPQHF. As DNA, the CDR3 is TGTGCCAGCAGTTTTCCCCCGACAGGCGCGTATAATCAGCCCCAGCATTTT. The full variable domain, in which reference TRBV28 and TRBJ1-5 provide the parts outside the CDR3, is DVKVTQSSRYLVKRTGEKVFLECVQDMDHENMFWYRQDPGLGLRLIYFSYDVKMKEKGDIPEGYSVSREKKERFSLILESASTNQTSMYLCASSFPPTGAYNQPQHFGDGTRLSIL.

CDR3 sequence reads: CASRQTGGPYNEQFF. The CDR3 DNA follows: TGTGCCAGCAGACAAACGGGAGGACCCTACAATGAGCAGTTCTTC. This chain links TRBV9 with TRBJ2-1; 7 bases line up with TRBD2. From germline, CDR1 is SGDLS and CDR2 YYNGEE. The CDR3 is 15 amino acids. J was trimmed by 2 bases and V by 5 bases; bases with no gene match: 7.

The chain has TRBV15 and TRBJ1-2; D possibly corresponds to TRBD1 (5 bases). There are 16 residues in the CDR3. Germline CDR1 reads LNHNV; CDR2 reads YYDKDF (reference sequence). V was clipped by 1 base and J by 3 bases, with 15 bases between them. The DNA of the CDR3 is TGTGCCACCAGCAGAGGTGGGGGTGAAGACTACTATGGCTACACCTTC. Encoded protein: CATSRGGGEDYYGYTF.

The J gene is TRBJ2-3, the V gene TRBV5-1; D remains unclear. V was trimmed by 3 bases and J by 5 bases, leaving 7 bases between them. CDR1 and CDR2 from the germline V gene are SGHRS and YFSETQ. This CDR3 is 12 amino acids long. The CDR3 nucleotides are TGCGCCAGCAGCTCCTCGGGAGATACGCAGTATTTT. Its protein product is CASSSSGDTQYF.